Sequencing of this TCR beta chain was carried out in a study of blood T cell repertoires in COVID-19. Original analysis: From reference gene primer amplification, estimates of nucleated cell counts were derived. Clones were read by immunoSEQ multiplex PCR, and TCRdb kept only the in-frame ones, dropping some. From that table come the V and J calls and clone size; the DNA was used to work out D and trimming. The sample lists approximately 140,000 clones, around 86% occurring once. This CDR3 region has 15 residues. V shed 4 bases and J shed 0 bases, with 7 bases lying between them. In germline, CDR1 is SEHNR, CDR2 FQNEAQ (reference sequence).

What was sequenced was peripheral blood. This receptor was identified in a man aged 70 or older with acute or convalescent COVID-19. The rearrangement links TRBV7-9 to TRBJ2-6; D is unresolved. The CDR3 bases are TGTGCCAGCAGCTCCCCCAACTCTGGGGCCAACGTCCTGACTTTC. Translated, it gives CASSSPNSGANVLTF. Based on the CDR3 plus reference TRBV7-9 and TRBJ2-6, the full variable domain is DTGVSQNPRHKITKRGQNVTFRCDPISEHNRLYWYRQTLGQGPEFLTYFQNEAQLEKSRLLSDRFSAERPKGSFSTLEIQRTEQGDSAMYLCASSSPNSGANVLTFGAGSRLTVL.